Detailed here is one TCR beta chain. Germline assignment: CDR1 MGHRA and CDR2 YSYEKL. Unmatched junction bases numbered 15, after V lost 0 bases and J lost 1 base. This CDR3 is built from 20 residues. In the source study's methods: Reference gene primer amplification gave nucleated cell count estimates. Assay: immunoSEQ multiplex PCR; the TCRdb copy retains only in-frame clones and omits some. The V and J calls and clone size come from that table; D and trimming were worked out from the DNA. Of about 170,000 clones in the sample, more than 80% were seen once. These data belong to a study of blood T cell repertoires in COVID-19. Everyone who took part was about 18 to 90 years old, and they came from about 23 US areas. Assignment of participants to cohorts was predicated upon participant-reported clinical history.

Sequenced sample: PBMCs or T cells enriched from blood (not recorded which). The genes are TRBV4-1 and TRBJ2-4, with TRBD1 identical over 7 bases. The receptor was isolated from a man between 50 and 59 years old who had recovered from COVID-19. CDR3 coding DNA: TGCGCCAGCAGCCAAGACACGGGACAGTCTTTGCTAGGGGCCAAAAACATTCAGTACTTC. It specifies CASSQDTGQSLLGAKNIQYF.